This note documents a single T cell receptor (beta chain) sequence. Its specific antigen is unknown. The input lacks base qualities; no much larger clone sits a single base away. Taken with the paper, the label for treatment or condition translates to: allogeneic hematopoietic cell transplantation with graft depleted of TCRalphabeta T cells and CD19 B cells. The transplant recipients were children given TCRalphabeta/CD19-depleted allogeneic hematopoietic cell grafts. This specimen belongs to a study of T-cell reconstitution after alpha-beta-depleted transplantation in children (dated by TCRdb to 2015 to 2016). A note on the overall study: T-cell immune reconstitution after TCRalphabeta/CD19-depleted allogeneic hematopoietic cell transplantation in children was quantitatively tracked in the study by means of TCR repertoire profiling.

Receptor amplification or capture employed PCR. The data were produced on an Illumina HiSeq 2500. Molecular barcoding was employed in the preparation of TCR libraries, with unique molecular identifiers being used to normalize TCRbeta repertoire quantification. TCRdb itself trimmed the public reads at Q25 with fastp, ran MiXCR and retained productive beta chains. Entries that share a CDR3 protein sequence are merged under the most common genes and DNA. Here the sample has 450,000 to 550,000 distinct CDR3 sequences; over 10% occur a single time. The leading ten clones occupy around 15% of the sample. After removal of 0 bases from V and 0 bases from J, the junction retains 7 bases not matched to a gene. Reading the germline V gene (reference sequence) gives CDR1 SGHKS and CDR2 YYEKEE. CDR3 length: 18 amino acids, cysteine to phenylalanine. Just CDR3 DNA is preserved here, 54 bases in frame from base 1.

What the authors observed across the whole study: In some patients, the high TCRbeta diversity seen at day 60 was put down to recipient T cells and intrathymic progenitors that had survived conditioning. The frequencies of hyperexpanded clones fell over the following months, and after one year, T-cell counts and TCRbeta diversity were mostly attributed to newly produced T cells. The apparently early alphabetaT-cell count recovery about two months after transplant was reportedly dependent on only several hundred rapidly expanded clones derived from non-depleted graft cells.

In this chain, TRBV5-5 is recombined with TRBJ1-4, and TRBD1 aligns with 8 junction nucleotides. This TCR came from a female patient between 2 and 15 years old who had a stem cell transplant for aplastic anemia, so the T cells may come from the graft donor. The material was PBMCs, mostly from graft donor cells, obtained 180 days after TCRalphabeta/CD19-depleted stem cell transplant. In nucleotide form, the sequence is TGTGCCAGCAGCTTGGGGCCGGGACAGGAGGCAACTAATGAAAAACTGTTTTTT. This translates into CASSLGPGQEATNEKLFF.